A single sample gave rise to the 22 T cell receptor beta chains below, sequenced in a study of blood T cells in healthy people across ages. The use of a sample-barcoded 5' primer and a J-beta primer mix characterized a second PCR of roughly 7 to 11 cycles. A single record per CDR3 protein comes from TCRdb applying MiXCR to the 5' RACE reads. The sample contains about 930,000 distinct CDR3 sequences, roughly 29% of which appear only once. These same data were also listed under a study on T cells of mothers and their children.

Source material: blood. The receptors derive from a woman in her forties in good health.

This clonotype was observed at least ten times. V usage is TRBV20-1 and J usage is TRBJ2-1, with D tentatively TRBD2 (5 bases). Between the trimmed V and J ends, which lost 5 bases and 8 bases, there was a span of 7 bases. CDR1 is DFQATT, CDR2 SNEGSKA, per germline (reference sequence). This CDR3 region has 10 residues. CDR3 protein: CSAQRDEQFF. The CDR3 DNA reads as TGCAGTGCTCAGAGGGATGAGCAGTTCTTC.

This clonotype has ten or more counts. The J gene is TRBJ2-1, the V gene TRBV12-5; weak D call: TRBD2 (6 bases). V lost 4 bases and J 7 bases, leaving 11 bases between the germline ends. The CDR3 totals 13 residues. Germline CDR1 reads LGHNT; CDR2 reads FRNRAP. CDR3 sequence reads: CASGSPGLNEQFF. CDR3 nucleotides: TGTGCTAGTGGTTCCCCAGGACTAAATGAGCAGTTCTTC.

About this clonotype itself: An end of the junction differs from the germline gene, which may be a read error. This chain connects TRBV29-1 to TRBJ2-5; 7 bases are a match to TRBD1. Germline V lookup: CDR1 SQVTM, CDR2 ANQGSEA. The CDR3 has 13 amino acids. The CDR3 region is CSVGTGAAEIQYF. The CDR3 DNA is TGCAGCGTCGGAACAGGGGCTGCGGAGATCCAGTACTTC. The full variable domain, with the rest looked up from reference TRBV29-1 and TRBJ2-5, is SAVISQKPSRDICQRGTSLTIQCQVDSQVTMMFWYRQQPGQSLTLIATANQGSEATYESGFVIDKFPISRPNLTFSTLTVSNMSPEDSSIYLCSVGTGAAEIQYFGPGTRLLVL.

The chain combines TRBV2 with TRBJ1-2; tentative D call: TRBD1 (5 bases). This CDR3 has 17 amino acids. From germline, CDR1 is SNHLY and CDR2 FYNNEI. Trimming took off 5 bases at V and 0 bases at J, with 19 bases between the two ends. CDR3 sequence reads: CASSYTPGRRANYGYTF. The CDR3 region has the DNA TGTGCCAGCAGTTATACTCCGGGACGCCGAGCTAACTATGGCTACACCTTC.

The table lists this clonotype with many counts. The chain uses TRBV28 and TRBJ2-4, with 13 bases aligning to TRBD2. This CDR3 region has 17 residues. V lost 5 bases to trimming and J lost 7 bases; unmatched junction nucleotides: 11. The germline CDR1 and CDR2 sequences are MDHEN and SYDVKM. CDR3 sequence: CASSPRTSGGSGNIQYF. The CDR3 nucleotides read TGTGCCAGCAGTCCCCGGACTAGCGGGGGTTCGGGGAACATTCAGTACTTC.

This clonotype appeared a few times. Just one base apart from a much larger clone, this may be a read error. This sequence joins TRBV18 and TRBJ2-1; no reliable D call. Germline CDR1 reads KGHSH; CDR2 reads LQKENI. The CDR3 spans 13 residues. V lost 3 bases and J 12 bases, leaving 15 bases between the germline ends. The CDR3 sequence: CASSPSGSRWQFF. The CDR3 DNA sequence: TGTGCCAGCTCACCGTCGGGCTCCCGGTGGCAGTTCTTC.

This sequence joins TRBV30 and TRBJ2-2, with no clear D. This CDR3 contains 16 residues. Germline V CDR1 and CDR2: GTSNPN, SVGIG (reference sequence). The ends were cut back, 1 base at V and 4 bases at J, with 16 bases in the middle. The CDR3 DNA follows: TGTGCCTGGAGTGCCAAAGGGCGTGGCGGCACCGGGGAGCTGTTTTTT. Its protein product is CAWSAKGRGGTGELFF.

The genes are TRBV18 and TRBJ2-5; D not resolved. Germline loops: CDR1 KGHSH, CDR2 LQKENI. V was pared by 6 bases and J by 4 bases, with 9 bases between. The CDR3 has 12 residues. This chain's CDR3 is CASSKNSETQYF. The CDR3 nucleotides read TGTGCCAGCTCGAAGAATTCAGAGACCCAGTACTTC.

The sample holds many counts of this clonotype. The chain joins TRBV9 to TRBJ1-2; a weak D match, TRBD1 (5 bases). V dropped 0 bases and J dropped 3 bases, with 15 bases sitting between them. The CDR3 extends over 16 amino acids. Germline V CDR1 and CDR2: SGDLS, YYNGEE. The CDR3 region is CASSVAMDMRDYGYTF. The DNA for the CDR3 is TGTGCCAGCAGCGTAGCCATGGACATGCGGGACTATGGCTACACCTTC.

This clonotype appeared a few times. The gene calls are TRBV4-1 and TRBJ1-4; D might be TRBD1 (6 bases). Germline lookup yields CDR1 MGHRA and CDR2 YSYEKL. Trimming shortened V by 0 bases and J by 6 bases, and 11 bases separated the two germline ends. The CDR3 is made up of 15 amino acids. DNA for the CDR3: TGCGCCAGCAGCCAAGAGGCAGGGGTATATGAAAAACTGTTTTTT. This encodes CASSQEAGVYEKLFF.

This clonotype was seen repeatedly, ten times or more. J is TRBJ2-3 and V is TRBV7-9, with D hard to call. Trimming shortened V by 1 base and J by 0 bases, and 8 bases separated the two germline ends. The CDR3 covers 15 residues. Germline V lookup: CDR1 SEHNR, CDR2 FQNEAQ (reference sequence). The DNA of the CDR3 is TGTGCCAGCAGCTTAGAGGCAAAGAGCACAGATACGCAGTATTTT. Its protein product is CASSLEAKSTDTQYF.

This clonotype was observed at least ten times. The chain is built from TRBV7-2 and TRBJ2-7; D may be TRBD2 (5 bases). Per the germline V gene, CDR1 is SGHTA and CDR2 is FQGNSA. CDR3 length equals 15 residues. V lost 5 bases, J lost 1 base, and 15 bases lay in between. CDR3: CASSPTSTGSYEQYF. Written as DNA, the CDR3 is TGTGCCAGCAGCCCTACCTCAACGGGGTCCTACGAGCAGTACTTC.

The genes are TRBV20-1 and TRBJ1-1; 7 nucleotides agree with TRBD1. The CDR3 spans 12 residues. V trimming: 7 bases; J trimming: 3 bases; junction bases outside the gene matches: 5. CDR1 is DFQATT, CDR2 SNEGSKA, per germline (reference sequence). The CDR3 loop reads CSVNTGDTEAFF. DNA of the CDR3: TGCAGTGTTAACACAGGGGACACTGAAGCTTTCTTT.

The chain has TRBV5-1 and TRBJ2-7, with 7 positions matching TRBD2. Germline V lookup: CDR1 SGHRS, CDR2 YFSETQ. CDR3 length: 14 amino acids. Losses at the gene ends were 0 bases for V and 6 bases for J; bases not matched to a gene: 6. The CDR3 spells CASSLAGQRGEQYF. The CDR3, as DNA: TGCGCCAGCAGCTTGGCGGGCCAGCGGGGCGAGCAGTACTTC. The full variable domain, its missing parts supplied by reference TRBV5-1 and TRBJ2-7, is KAGVTQTPRYLIKTRGQQVTLSCSPISGHRSVSWYQQTPGQGLQFLFEYFSETQRNKGNFPGRFSGRQFSNSRSEMNVSTLELGDSALYLCASSLAGQRGEQYFGPGTRLTVT.

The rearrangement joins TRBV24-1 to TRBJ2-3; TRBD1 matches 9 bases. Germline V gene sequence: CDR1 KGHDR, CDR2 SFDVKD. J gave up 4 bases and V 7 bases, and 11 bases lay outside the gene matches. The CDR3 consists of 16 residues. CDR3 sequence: CATSHSGTGSPDTQYF. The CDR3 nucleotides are TGTGCCACCAGCCACTCCGGGACAGGGTCTCCAGATACGCAGTATTTT.

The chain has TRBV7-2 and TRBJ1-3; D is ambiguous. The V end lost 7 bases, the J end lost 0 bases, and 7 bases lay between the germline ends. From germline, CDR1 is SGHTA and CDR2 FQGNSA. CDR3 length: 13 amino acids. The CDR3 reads CASNSGSGNTIYF. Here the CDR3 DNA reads TGTGCCAGCAACAGCGGCTCTGGAAACACCATATATTTT.

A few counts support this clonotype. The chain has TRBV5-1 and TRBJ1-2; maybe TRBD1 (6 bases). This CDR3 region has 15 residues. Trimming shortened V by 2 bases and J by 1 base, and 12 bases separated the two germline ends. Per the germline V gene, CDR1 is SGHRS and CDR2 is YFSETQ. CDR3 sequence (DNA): TGCGCCAGCAGCTTTGGACAGACTGATAACTATGGCTACACCTTC. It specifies CASSFGQTDNYGYTF.

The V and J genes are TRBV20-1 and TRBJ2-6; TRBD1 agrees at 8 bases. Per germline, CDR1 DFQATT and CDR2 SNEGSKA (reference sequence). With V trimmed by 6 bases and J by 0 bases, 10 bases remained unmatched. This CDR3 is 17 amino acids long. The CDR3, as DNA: TGCAGTGCCAGACAGGGGCCCCTTTTCTCTGGGGCCAACGTCCTGACTTTC. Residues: CSARQGPLFSGANVLTF.

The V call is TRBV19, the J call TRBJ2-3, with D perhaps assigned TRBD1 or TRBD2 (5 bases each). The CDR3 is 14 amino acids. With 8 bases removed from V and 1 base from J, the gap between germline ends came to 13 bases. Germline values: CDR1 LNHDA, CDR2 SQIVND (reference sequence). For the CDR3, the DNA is TGTGCCAGTGGTAACGTGGGACGCACAGATACGCAGTATTTT. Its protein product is CASGNVGRTDTQYF.

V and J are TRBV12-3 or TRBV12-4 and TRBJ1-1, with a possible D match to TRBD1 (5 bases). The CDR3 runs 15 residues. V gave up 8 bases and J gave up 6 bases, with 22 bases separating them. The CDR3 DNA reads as TGTGCCAGCTTGACCAATGGGGGGGGGACCTCTGAAGCTTTCTTT. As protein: CASLTNGGGTSEAFF.

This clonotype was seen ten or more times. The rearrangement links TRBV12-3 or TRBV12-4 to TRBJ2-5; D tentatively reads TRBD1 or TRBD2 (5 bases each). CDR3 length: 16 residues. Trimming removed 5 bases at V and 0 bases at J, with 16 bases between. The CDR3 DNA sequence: TGTGCCAGCAGTGACACGGGACGGATGTACCAAGAGACCCAGTACTTC. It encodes CASSDTGRMYQETQYF.

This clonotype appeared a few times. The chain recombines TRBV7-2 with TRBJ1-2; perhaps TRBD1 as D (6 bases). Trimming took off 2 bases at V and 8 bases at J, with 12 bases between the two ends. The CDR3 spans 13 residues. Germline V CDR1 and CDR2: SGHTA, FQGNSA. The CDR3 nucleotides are TGTGCCAGCAGCTTAACGGGGGCTTTGGGCTACACCTTC. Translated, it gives CASSLTGALGYTF.